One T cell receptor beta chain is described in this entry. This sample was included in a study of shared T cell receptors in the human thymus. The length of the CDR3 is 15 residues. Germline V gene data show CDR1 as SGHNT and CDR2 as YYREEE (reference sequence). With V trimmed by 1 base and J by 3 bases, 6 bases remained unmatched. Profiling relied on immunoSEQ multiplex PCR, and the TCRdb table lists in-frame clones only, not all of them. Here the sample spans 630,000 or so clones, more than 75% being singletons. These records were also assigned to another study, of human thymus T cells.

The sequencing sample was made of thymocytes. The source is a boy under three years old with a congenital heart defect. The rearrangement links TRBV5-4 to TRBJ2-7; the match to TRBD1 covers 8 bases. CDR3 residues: CASSLTGGGNYEQYF. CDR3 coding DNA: TGTGCCAGCAGCTTGACAGGGGGAGGAAACTACGAGCAGTACTTC. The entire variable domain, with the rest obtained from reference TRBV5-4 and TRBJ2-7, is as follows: ETGVTQSPTHLIKTRGQQVTLRCSSQSGHNTVSWYQQALGQGPQFIFQYYREEENGRGNFPPRFSGLQFPNYSSELNVNALELDDSALYLCASSLTGGGNYEQYFGPGTRLTVT.